This T cell receptor (beta chain) stems from a study of T cell responses to AZD1222 COVID-19 vaccine. Libraries were prepared by immunoSEQ multiplex PCR; TCRdb keeps only in-frame clonotypes and omits some of them. Among 150,000 to 180,000 clones, approximately 90% were seen once, and the ten largest hold 1.5% to 2%. Per germline, CDR1 SGHDN and CDR2 FVKESK. This CDR3 contains 14 residues. V was pared by 4 bases and J by 7 bases, with 9 bases of the junction left unmatched. This sample comprised peripheral blood, obtained on day 0 of AZD1222 vaccination. The receptor's source is an adult in good health. The rearrangement links TRBV14 to TRBJ1-1; 7 bases match TRBD1. CDR3 region: CASSPTGTEGEAFF. The CDR3 nucleotides are TGTGCCAGCAGCCCTACCGGGACAGAGGGTGAAGCTTTCTTT.